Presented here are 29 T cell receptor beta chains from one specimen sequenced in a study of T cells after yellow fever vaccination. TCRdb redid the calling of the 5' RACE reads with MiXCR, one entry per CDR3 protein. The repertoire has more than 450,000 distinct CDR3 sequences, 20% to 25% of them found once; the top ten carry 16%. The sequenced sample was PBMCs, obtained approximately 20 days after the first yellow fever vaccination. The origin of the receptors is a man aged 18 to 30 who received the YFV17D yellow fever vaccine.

This CDR3 is CASSPPSARGIQETQYF. The CDR3 DNA is TGTGCCAGCTCACCACCTAGCGCGCGGGGCATTCAAGAGACCCAGTACTTC. The chain combines TRBV18 with TRBJ2-5, with a weak D call TRBD2 (6 bases). The CDR3 has 17 residues. Trimming shortened V by 0 bases and J by 2 bases, and 16 bases separated the two germline ends. The germline gives CDR1 KGHSH, CDR2 LQKENI.

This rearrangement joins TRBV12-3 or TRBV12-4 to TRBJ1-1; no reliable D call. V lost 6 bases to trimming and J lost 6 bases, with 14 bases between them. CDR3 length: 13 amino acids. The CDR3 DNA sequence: TGTGCCAGCAGAGGTAGTAGTAGGGCTGAAGCTTTCTTT. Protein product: CASRGSSRAEAFF.

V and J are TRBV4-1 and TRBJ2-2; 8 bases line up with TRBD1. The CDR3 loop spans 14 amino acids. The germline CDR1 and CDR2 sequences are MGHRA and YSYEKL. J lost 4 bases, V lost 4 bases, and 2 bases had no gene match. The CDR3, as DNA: TGCGCCAGCAGCCGGACAGGGTTCACCGGGGAGCTGTTTTTT. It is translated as CASSRTGFTGELFF.

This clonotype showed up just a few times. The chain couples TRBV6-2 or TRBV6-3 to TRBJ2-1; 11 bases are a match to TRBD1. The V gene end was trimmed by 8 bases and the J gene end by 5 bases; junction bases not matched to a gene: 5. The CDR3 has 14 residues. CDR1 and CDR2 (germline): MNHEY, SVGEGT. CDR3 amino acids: CASGWTGGHNEQFF. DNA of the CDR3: TGTGCCAGCGGTTGGACAGGGGGCCACAATGAGCAGTTCTTC.

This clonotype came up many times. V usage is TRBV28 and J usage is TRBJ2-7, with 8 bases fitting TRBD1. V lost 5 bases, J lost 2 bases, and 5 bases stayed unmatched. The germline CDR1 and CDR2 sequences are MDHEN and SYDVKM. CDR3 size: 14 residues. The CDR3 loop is CASSRQGLPYEQYV. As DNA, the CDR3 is TGTGCCAGCAGTCGACAGGGGTTGCCCTACGAGCAGTACGTC.

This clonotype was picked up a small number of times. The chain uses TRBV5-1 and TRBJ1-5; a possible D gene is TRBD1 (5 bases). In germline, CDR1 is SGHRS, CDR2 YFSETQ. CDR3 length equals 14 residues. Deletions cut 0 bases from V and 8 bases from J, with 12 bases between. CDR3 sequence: CASSLVPGGEPQHF. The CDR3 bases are TGCGCCAGCAGCTTGGTACCCGGGGGGGAGCCCCAGCATTTT.

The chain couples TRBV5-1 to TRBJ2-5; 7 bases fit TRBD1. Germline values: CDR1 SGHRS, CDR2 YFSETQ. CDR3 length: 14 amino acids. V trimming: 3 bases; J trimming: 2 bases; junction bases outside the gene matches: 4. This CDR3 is CASSSEGAQETQYF. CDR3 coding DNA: TGCGCCAGCAGCTCCGAGGGGGCGCAAGAGACCCAGTACTTC.

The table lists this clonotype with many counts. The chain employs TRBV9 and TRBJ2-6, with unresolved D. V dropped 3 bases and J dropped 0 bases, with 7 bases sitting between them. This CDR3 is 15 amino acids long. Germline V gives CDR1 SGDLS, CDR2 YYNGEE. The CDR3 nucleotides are TGTGCCAGCAGCGCCCCAGGCTCTGGGGCCAACGTCCTGACTTTC. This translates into CASSAPGSGANVLTF. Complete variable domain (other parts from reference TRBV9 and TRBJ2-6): DSGVTQTPKHLITATGQRVTLRCSPRSGDLSVYWYQQSLDQGLQFLIQYYNGEERAKGNILERFSAQQFPDLHSELNLSSLELGDSALYFCASSAPGSGANVLTFGAGSRLTVL.

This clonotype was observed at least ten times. This chain's CDR3 is CASSQAGTSGWLEQFF. The CDR3 nucleotides are TGTGCCAGCAGCCAAGCCGGGACTAGCGGGTGGTTGGAGCAGTTCTTC. The chain recombines TRBV4-2 with TRBJ2-1; 12 bases map to TRBD2. The CDR3 is 16 amino acids. Losses at the gene ends were 1 base for V and 10 bases for J; bases not matched to a gene: 8. Germline CDR1 reads LGHNA; CDR2 reads YNFKEQ.

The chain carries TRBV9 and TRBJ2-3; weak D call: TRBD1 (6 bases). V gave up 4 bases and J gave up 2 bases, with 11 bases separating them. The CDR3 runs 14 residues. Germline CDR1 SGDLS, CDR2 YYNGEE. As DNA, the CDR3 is TGTGCCAGCAGCCCCCACAGGGCCACAGATACGCAGTATTTT. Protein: CASSPHRATDTQYF.

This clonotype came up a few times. The CDR3 coding sequence is TGCGCCAGCAGTGAGTCGGGCACCGGGGAGCTGTTTTTT. This gives the protein CASSESGTGELFF. The chain employs TRBV10-1 and TRBJ2-2; D is uncertain. The ends were cut back, 0 bases at V and 4 bases at J, with 3 bases in the middle. The CDR3 extends over 13 amino acids. Germline CDR1 WNHNN, CDR2 SYGVQD (reference sequence).

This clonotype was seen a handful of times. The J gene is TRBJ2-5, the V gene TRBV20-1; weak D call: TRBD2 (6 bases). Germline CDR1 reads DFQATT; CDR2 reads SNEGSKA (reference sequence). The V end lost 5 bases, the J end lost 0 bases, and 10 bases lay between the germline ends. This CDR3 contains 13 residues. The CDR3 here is CSADSGNQETQYF. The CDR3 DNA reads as TGCAGTGCTGATAGCGGAAACCAAGAGACCCAGTACTTC.

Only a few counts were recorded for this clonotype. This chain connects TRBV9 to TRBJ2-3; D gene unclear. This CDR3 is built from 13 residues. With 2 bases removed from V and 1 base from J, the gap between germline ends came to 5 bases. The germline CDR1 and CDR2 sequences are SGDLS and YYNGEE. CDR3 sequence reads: CASSVVGTDTQYF. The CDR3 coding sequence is TGTGCCAGCAGCGTGGTGGGCACAGATACGCAGTATTTT.

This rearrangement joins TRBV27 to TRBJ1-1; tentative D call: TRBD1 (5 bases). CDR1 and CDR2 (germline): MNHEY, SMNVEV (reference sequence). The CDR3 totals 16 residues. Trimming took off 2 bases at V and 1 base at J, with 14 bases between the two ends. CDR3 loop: CASSLRSGRGNTEAFF. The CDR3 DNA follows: TGTGCCAGCAGTTTACGGTCAGGGAGGGGGAACACTGAAGCTTTCTTT.

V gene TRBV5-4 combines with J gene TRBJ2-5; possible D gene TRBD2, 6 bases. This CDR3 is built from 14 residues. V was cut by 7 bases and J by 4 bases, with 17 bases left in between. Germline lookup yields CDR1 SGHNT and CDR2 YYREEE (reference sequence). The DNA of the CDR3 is TGTGCCAGCGCAATGGGCCCGGAGGGAGAGACCCAGTACTTC. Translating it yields CASAMGPEGETQYF.

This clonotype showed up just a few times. CDR3 in amino acids: CASSPPDYNEQFF. In nucleotides, the CDR3 is TGCGCCAGCAGCCCTCCAGACTACAATGAGCAGTTCTTC. V gene TRBV5-1 combines with J gene TRBJ2-1; D not certain. The CDR3 extends over 13 amino acids. Trimming removed 4 bases at V and 3 bases at J, with 8 bases between. Germline values: CDR1 SGHRS, CDR2 YFSETQ.

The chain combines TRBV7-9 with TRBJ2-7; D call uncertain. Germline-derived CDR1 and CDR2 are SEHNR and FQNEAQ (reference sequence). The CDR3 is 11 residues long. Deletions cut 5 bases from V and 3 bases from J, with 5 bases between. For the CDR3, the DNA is TGTGCCAGCAGCCAAATCTACGAGCAGTACTTC. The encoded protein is CASSQIYEQYF. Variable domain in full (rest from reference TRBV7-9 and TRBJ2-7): DTGVSQNPRHKITKRGQNVTFRCDPISEHNRLYWYRQTLGQGPEFLTYFQNEAQLEKSRLLSDRFSAERPKGSFSTLEIQRTEQGDSAMYLCASSQIYEQYFGPGTRLTVT.

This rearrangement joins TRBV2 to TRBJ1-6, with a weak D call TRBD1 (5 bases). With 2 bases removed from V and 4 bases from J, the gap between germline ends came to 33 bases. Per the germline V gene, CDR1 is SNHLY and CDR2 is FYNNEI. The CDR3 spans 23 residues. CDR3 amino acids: CASSERARQPGLTPTWYNSPLHF. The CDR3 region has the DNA TGTGCCAGCAGTGAACGGGCAAGACAGCCGGGACTCACCCCCACCTGGTATAATTCACCCCTCCACTTT.

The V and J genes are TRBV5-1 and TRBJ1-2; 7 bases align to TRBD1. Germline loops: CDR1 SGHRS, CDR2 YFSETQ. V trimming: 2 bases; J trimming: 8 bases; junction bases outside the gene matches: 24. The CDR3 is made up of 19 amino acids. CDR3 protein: CASSLNLGSPETGRRGYTF. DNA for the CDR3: TGCGCCAGCAGCTTAAATCTTGGTAGTCCTGAGACAGGGCGTCGAGGCTACACCTTC.

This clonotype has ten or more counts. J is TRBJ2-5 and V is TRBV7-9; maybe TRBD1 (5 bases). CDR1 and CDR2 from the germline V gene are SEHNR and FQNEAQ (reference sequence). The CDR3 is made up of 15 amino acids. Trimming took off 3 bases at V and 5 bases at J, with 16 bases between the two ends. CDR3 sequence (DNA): TGTGCCAGCAGCTTGAATGGCGGTTACAGGGAGACCCAGTACTTC. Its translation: CASSLNGGYRETQYF.

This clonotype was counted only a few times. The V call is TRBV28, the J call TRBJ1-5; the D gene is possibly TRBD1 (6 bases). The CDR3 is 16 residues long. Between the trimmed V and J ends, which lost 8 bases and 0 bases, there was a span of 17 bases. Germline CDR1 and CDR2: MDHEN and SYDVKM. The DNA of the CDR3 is TGTGCCAGCGTGACCGGGGGGGGGCTTAGCAATCAGCCCCAGCATTTT. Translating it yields CASVTGGGLSNQPQHF.

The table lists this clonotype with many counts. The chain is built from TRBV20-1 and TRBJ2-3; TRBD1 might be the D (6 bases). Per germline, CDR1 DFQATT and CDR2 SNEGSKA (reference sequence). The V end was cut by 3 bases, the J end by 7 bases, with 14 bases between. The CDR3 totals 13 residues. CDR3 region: CSASDRSPHTQYF. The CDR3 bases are TGCAGTGCTAGTGACAGGAGTCCTCATACGCAGTATTTT.

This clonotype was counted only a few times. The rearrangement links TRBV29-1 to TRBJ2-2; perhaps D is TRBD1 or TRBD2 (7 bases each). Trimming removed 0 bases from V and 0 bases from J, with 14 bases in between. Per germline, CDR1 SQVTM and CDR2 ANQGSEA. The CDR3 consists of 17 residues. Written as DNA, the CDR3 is TGCAGCGTTGAAGATCACCAGGGGGGGTCGAACACCGGGGAGCTGTTTTTT. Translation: CSVEDHQGGSNTGELFF.

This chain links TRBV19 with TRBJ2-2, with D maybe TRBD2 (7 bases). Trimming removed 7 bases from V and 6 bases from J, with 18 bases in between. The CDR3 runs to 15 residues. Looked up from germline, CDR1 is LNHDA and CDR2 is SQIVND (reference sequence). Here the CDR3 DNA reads TGTGCCAGTAATCTTGGGGGGGCGCCTCCCGGGGAGCTGTTTTTT. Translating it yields CASNLGGAPPGELFF. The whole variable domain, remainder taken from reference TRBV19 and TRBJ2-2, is DGGITQSPKYLFRKEGQNVTLSCEQNLNHDAMYWYRQDPGQGLRLIYYSQIVNDFQKGDIAEGYSVSREKKESFPLTVTSAQKNPTAFYLCASNLGGAPPGELFFGEGSRLTVL.

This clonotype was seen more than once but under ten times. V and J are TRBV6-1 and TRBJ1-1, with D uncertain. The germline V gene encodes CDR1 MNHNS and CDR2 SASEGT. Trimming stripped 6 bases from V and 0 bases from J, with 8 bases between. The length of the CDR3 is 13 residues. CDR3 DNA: TGTGCCAGCAGCGACATACTGAACACTGAAGCTTTCTTT. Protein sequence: CASSDILNTEAFF.

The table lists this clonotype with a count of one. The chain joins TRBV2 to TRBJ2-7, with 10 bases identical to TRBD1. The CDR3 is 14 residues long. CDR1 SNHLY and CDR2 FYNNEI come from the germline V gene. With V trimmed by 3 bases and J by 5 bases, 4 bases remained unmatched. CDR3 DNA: TGTGCCAGCAGTGATGGACAGGGGGGTGACGAGCAGTACGTC. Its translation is CASSDGQGGDEQYV.

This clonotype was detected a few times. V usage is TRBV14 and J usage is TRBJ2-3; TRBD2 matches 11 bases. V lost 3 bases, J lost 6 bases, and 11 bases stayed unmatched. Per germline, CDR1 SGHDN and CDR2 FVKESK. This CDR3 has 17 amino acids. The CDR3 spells CASSHQRLAGIWDTQYF. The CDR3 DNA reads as TGTGCCAGCAGCCATCAAAGACTAGCGGGAATATGGGATACGCAGTATTTT.

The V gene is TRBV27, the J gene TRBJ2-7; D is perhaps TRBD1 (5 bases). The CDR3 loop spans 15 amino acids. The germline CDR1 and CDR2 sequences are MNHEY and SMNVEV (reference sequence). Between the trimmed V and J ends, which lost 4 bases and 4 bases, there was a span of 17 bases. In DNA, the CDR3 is TGTGCCAGCAGTTCCATCCACGACAGCGAGTACGAGCAGTACTTC. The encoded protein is CASSSIHDSEYEQYF.

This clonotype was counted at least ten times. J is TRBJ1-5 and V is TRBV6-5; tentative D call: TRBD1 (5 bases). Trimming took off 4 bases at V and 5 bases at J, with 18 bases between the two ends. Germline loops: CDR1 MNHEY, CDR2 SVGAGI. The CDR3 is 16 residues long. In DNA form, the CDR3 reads TGTGCCAGCAGTTCCCAACCCACAGGACGGTATCAGCCCCAGCATTTT. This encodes CASSSQPTGRYQPQHF.